The 20 T cell receptor beta chains listed next were all sequenced from one sample in a study of chemoradiotherapy in HPV16-positive cancers. Generated by immunoSEQ multiplex PCR, the TCRdb table keeps only in-frame clones and is missing some. The sample records tens of thousands of clones, roughly 75% being singletons. The sample was blood, taken from a patient who underwent chemoradiotherapy. These receptors all stem from a human donor with HPV-associated anogenital cancer.

This clone showed up just a few times. This chain links TRBV5-1 with TRBJ2-1, with TRBD2 as a possible D gene (6 bases). Germline V lookup: CDR1 SGHRS, CDR2 YFSETQ. With 3 bases removed from V and 6 bases from J, the gap between germline ends came to 10 bases. The CDR3 is 13 amino acids. The CDR3 protein is CASSWGGGNEQFF. The CDR3 DNA follows: TGCGCCAGCAGCTGGGGAGGTGGCAATGAGCAGTTCTTC.

This chain uses TRBV4-3 with TRBJ2-3; D perhaps matches TRBD1 (6 bases). V was trimmed by 4 bases and J by 4 bases, leaving 18 bases between them. Germline-derived CDR1 and CDR2 are LGHNA and YSLEER. The CDR3 has 16 residues. The chain's CDR3 is CASSPGERGYADTQYF. The CDR3 region has the DNA TGCGCCAGCAGCCCTGGTGAGAGGGGGTACGCAGATACGCAGTATTTT.

The chain uses TRBV25-1 and TRBJ1-5, with TRBD1 matching over 9 bases. Trimming removed 1 base from V and 0 bases from J; junction bases left unmatched: 4. The CDR3 runs 17 residues. Germline CDR1 and CDR2: MGHDK and SYGVNS. This CDR3 reads CASSEFGGQGSNQPQHF. The CDR3 DNA follows: TGTGCCAGCAGTGAATTCGGGGGACAGGGTAGCAATCAGCCCCAGCATTTT. Variable domain in full (rest from reference TRBV25-1 and TRBJ1-5): EADIYQTPRYLVIGTGKKITLECSQTMGHDKMYWYQQDPGMELHLIHYSYGVNSTEKGDLSSESTVSRIRTEHFPLTLESARPSHTSQYLCASSEFGGQGSNQPQHFGDGTRLSIL.

The CDR3 here is CASSLEQNNEKLFF. The CDR3 nucleotides are TGTGCCAGCAGCCTGGAACAAAACAATGAAAAACTGTTTTTT. This rearrangement joins TRBV7-2 to TRBJ1-4, with D unresolved. CDR1 and CDR2 from the germline V gene are SGHTA and FQGNSA. This CDR3 region has 14 residues. Trimming pared 5 bases from V and 5 bases from J, leaving 12 bases between.

The chain couples TRBV7-9 to TRBJ2-2; D ambiguous. The ends were cut back, 3 bases at V and 4 bases at J, with 0 bases in the middle. The CDR3 runs 11 residues. The germline CDR1 and CDR2 sequences are SEHNR and FQNEAQ (reference sequence). The CDR3 region is CASSFTGELFF. Written as DNA, the CDR3 is TGTGCCAGCAGCTTCACCGGGGAGCTGTTTTTT.

The gene calls are TRBV18 and TRBJ1-6; D might be TRBD1 (5 bases). Germline V CDR1 and CDR2: KGHSH, LQKENI. The CDR3 length is 16 residues. Between the trimmed V and J ends, which lost 3 bases and 0 bases, there was a span of 9 bases. The CDR3 nucleotides read TGTGCCAGCTCACCCATAGACAGCTCCTATAATTCACCCCTCCACTTT. Translated: CASSPIDSSYNSPLHF.

The chain carries TRBV7-9 and TRBJ1-1; D is ambiguous. The CDR3 extends over 13 amino acids. Trimming stripped 10 bases from V and 5 bases from J, with 17 bases between. CDR1 and CDR2 (germline): SEHNR, FQNEAQ (reference sequence). CDR3 sequence reads: CATTRSGGTEAFF. The CDR3 DNA reads as TGTGCCACGACAAGGTCAGGTGGGACTGAAGCTTTCTTT.

The rearrangement uses TRBV5-5 and TRBJ2-3, with 7 bases that match TRBD2. CDR3 length: 15 residues. After removal of 3 bases from V and 3 bases from J, the junction contained 7 bases not matched to a gene. CDR1 and CDR2 from the germline V gene are SGHKS and YYEKEE (reference sequence). The CDR3, as DNA: TGTGCCAGCAGCTCCCCGAGCGGGGCAACAGATACGCAGTATTTT. Protein product: CASSSPSGATDTQYF.

The rearrangement uses TRBV5-1 and TRBJ1-5, with D possibly matching TRBD1 (6 bases). Per germline, CDR1 SGHRS and CDR2 YFSETQ. V dropped 3 bases and J dropped 2 bases, with 9 bases sitting between them. The CDR3 runs to 14 residues. CDR3 residues: CASSSGVGNQPQHF. CDR3 sequence (DNA): TGCGCCAGCAGCTCAGGGGTTGGCAATCAGCCCCAGCATTTT.

The chain recombines TRBV19 with TRBJ2-7; D remains ambiguous. Per the germline V gene, CDR1 is LNHDA and CDR2 is SQIVND (reference sequence). Trimming shortened V by 10 bases and J by 0 bases, and 16 bases separated the two germline ends. The length of the CDR3 is 14 residues. CDR3 in amino acids: CATRPGGYSYEQYF. CDR3 nucleotides: TGTGCCACCCGACCCGGCGGCTACTCCTACGAGCAGTACTTC.

J is TRBJ1-3 and V is TRBV6-1, with 10 bases aligning to TRBD1. V was pared by 4 bases and J by 2 bases, with 5 bases of the junction left unmatched. This CDR3 is 16 amino acids long. Germline V gene sequence: CDR1 MNHNS, CDR2 SASEGT. The CDR3: CASSGRTGGAGNTIYF. As DNA, the CDR3 is TGTGCCAGCAGTGGCCGGACAGGGGGAGCTGGAAACACCATATATTTT.

The chain is built from TRBV10-3 and TRBJ2-7, with 10 bases matching TRBD1. The CDR3 has 15 residues. With 6 bases clipped from V and 0 bases from J, the junction kept 5 bases outside the gene matches. Germline CDR1 ENHRY, CDR2 SYGVKD. CDR3 bases: TGTGCCATCAGGTCGACAGGGGGCGGCTCCTACGAGCAGTACTTC. Encoded protein: CAIRSTGGGSYEQYF.

V is TRBV6-5 and J is TRBJ1-2, with D unclear. V was shortened by 2 bases and J by 0 bases, with 13 bases between the two germline ends. Germline V CDR1 and CDR2: MNHEY, SVGAGI. The CDR3 loop spans 16 amino acids. The CDR3 coding sequence is TGTGCCAGCAGTTACGATTTTTTCACGACTAACTATGGCTACACCTTC. Residues: CASSYDFFTTNYGYTF.

The chain couples TRBV4-1 to TRBJ2-2; 7 nucleotides agree with TRBD1. The CDR3 consists of 16 residues. Trimming removed 6 bases from V and 4 bases from J; junction bases left unmatched: 11. Germline V lookup: CDR1 MGHRA, CDR2 YSYEKL. CDR3 loop: CASRNFGTDRTGELFF. Written as DNA, the CDR3 is TGCGCCAGCAGGAATTTTGGGACAGACCGCACCGGGGAGCTGTTTTTT.

This chain links TRBV6-5 with TRBJ2-5; TRBD1 agrees at 7 bases. V dropped 5 bases and J dropped 1; count of bases not matched to a gene: 4. CDR1 MNHEY and CDR2 SVGAGI come from the germline V gene. CDR3 length equals 14 residues. This CDR3 is CASSRRDSQETQYF. As DNA, the CDR3 is TGTGCCAGCAGTCGCCGGGACAGCCAAGAGACCCAGTACTTC.

This chain joins TRBV19 and TRBJ2-4, with D maybe TRBD2 (6 bases). The CDR3 runs to 18 residues. Germline loops: CDR1 LNHDA, CDR2 SQIVND (reference sequence). With 0 bases removed from V and 2 bases from J, the gap between germline ends came to 17 bases. This CDR3 is CASSIDIAGGRPKNIQYF. DNA for the CDR3: TGTGCCAGTAGTATAGATATTGCGGGTGGGAGGCCCAAAAACATTCAGTACTTC.

The chain employs TRBV7-2 and TRBJ1-2; D gene ambiguous. This CDR3 is 13 amino acids long. Germline CDR1 SGHTA, CDR2 FQGNSA. The V and J ends lost 5 bases and 5 bases respectively, with 12 bases between them. As DNA, the CDR3 is TGTGCCAGCAGCCCGGACGGCACTTATGGCTACACCTTC. Protein sequence: CASSPDGTYGYTF.

J is TRBJ2-3 and V is TRBV4-3, with 13 bases fitting TRBD2. Germline V gene lookup returns CDR1 LGHNA and CDR2 YSLEER. V shed 0 bases, J shed 4 bases, and the junction held 1 base outside the gene matches. The CDR3 sequence is 16 residues long. CDR3 DNA: TGCGCCAGCAGCCAAGAACTAGCGGGGGGGCCAGATACGCAGTATTTT. It codes for CASSQELAGGPDTQYF.

The chain is built from TRBV4-1 and TRBJ1-5; tentatively, D is TRBD1 (6 bases). Germline CDR1 reads MGHRA; CDR2 reads YSYEKL. The CDR3 is 16 amino acids. V was cut by 1 base and J by 4 bases, with 14 bases left in between. CDR3 nucleotide sequence: TGCGCCAGCAGCCAAGTTTCCCAGGGGAAAAATCAGCCCCAGCATTTT. Protein sequence: CASSQVSQGKNQPQHF.

V gene TRBV7-9 combines with J gene TRBJ1-1, with D perhaps TRBD1 (5 bases). The V end was cut by 2 bases, the J end by 3 bases, with 13 bases between. CDR3 length equals 15 residues. Germline CDR1 and CDR2: SEHNR and FQNEAQ (reference sequence). The CDR3 loop is CASSLLRGWDTEAFF. Here the CDR3 DNA reads TGTGCCAGCAGCTTATTGCGGGGGTGGGACACTGAAGCTTTCTTT.